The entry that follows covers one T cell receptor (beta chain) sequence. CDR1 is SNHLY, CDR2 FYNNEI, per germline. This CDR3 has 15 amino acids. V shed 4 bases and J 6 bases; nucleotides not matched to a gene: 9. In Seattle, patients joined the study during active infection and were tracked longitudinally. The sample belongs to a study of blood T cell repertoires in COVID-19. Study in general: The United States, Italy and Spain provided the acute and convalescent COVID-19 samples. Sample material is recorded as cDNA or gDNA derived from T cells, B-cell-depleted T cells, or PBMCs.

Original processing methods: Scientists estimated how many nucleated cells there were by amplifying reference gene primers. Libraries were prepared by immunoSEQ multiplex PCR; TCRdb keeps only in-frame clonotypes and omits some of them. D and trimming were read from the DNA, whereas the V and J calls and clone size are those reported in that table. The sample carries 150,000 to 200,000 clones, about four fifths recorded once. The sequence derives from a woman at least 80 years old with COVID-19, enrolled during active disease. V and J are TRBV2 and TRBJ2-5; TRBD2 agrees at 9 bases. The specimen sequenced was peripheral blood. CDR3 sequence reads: CASSGGLARGQTQYF. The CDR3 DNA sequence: TGTGCCAGCAGTGGTGGACTAGCGAGAGGCCAGACCCAGTACTTC.